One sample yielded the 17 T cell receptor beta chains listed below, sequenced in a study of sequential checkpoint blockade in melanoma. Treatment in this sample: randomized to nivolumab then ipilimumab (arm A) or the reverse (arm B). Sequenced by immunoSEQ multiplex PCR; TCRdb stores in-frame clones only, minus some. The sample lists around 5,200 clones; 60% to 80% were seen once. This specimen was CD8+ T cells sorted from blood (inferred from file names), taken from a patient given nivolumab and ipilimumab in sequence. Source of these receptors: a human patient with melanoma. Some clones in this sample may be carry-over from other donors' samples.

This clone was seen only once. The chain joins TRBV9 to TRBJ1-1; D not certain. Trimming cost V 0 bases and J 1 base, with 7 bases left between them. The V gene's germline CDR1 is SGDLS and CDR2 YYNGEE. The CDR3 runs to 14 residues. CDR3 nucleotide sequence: TGTGCCAGCAGCGTAGTGCCGGGGAACACTGAAGCTTTCTTT. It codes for CASSVVPGNTEAFF.

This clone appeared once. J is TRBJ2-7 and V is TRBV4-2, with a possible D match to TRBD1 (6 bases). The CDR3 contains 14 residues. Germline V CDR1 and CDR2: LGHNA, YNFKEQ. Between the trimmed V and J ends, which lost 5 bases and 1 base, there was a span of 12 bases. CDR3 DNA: TGTGCCAGCAGCACCTCGGACAGTTCCTACGAGCAGTACTTC. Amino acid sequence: CASSTSDSSYEQYF.

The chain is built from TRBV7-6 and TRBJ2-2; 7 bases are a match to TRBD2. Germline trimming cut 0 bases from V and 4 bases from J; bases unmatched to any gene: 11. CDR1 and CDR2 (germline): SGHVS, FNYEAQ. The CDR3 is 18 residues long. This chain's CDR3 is CASSLARPREGSTGELFF. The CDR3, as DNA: TGTGCCAGCAGCTTAGCGCGGCCCAGGGAGGGGTCCACCGGGGAGCTGTTTTTT.

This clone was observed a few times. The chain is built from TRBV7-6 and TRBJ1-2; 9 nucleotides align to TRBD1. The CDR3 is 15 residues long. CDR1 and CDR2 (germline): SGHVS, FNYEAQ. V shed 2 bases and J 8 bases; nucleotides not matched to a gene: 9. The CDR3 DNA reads TGTGCCAGCAGCTTAAGAGGACAGGGGACGGGAGGCTACACCTTC. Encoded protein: CASSLRGQGTGGYTF. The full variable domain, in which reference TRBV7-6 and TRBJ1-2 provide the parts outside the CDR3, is GAGVSQSPRYKVTKRGQDVALRCDPISGHVSLYWYRQALGQGPEFLTYFNYEAQQDKSGLPNDRFSAERPEGSISTLTIQRTEQRDSAMYRCASSLRGQGTGGYTFGSGTRLTVV.

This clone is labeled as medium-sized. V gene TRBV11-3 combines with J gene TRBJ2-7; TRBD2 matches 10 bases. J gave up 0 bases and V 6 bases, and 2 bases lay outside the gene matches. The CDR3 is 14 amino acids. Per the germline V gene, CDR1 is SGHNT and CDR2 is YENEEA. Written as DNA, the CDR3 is TGTGCCAGCAGGAAGCGGGGGGGCTCCTACGAGCAGTACTTC. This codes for CASRKRGGSYEQYF.

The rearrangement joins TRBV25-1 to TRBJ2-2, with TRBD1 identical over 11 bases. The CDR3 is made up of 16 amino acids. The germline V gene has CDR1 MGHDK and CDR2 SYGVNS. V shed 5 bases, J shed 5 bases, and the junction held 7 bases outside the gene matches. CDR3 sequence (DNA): TGTGCCAGCAGTCCCCAGGACAGGGGGCTAACCGGGGAGCTGTTTTTT. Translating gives CASSPQDRGLTGELFF.

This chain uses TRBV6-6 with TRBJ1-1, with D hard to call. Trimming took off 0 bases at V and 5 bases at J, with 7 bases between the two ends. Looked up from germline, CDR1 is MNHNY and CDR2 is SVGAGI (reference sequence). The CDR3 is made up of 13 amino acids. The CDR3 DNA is TGTGCCAGCAGTTACTCCGGGGTGACTGAAGCTTTCTTT. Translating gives CASSYSGVTEAFF.

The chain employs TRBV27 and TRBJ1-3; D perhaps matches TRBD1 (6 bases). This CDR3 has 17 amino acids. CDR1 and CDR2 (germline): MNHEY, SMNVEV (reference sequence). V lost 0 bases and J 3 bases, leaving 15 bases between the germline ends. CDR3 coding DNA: TGTGCCAGCAGTTTATCGGACCCAGGGGAAGATGGAAACACCATATATTTT. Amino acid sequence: CASSLSDPGEDGNTIYF.

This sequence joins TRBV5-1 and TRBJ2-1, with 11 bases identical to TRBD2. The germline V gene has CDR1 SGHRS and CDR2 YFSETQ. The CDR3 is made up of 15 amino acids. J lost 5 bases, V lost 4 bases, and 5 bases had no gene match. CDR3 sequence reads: CASSVGTSGHNEQFF. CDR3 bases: TGCGCCAGCAGCGTCGGGACTAGCGGCCACAATGAGCAGTTCTTC.

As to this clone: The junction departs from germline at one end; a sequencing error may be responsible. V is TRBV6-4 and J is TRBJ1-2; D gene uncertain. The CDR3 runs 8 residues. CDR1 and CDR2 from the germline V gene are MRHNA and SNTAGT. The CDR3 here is CASSDLYF. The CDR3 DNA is TGTGCCAGCAGTGATTTATACTTC.

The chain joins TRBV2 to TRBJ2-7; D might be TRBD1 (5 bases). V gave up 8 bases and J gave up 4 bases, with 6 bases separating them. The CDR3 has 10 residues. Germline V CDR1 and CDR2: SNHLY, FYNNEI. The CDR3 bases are TGTGCCAGCCAGGGATACGAGCAGTACTTC. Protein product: CASQGYEQYF. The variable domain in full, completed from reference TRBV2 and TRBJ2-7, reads EPEVTQTPSHQVTQMGQEVILRCVPISNHLYFYWYRQILGQKVEFLVSFYNNEISEKSEIFDDQFSVERPDGSNFTLKIRSTKLEDSAMYFCASQGYEQYFGPGTRLTVT.

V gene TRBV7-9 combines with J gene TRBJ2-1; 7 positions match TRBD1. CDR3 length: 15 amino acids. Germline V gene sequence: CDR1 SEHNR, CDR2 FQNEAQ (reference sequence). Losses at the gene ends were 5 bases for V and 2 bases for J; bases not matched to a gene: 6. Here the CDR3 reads CASSPRDSPYNEQFF. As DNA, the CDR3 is TGTGCCAGCAGCCCGAGGGACAGCCCCTACAATGAGCAGTTCTTC.

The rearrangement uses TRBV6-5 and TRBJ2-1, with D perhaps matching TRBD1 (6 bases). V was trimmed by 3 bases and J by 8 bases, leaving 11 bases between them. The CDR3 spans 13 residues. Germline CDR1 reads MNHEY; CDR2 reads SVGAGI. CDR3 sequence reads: CASSYSTGYEQFF. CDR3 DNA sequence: TGTGCCAGCAGTTATTCCACAGGGTATGAGCAGTTCTTC.

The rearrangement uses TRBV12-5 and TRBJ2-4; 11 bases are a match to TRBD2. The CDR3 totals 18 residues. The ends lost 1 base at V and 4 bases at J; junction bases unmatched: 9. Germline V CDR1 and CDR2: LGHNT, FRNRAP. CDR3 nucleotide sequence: TGTGCTAGTGGTTTGGGGAATAGCGGGGGGGCCGTTAAAAACATTCAGTACTTC. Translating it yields CASGLGNSGGAVKNIQYF.

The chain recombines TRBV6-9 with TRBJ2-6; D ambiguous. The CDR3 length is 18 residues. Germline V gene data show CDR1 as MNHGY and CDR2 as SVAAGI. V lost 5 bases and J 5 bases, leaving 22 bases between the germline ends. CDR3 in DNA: TGTGCCAGCAGTGCTATACACTTACGACAAAGTCGGGCCAACGTCCTGACTTTC. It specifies CASSAIHLRQSRANVLTF.

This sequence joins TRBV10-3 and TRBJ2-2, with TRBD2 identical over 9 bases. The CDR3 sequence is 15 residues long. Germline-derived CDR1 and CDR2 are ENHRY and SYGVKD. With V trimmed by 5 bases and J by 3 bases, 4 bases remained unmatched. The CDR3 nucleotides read TGTGCCATCAGTTCTAGCGGGGTGGACACCGGGGAGCTGTTTTTT. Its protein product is CAISSSGVDTGELFF.

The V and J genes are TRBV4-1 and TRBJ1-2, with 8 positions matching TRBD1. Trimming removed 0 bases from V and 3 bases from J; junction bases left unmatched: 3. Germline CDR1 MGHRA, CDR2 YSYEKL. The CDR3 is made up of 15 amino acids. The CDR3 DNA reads TGCGCCAGCAGCCAAGAAGGGGACAGGTACTATGGCTACACCTTC. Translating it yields CASSQEGDRYYGYTF.